This entry lists 10 T cell receptor beta chains sequenced from one sample in a study of cytomegalovirus exposure and HLA in healthy donors. Researchers ran the PCR with 60 Vbeta and 13 Jbeta primers. This table comes from immunoSEQ multiplex PCR, and its TCRdb copy is limited to in-frame clones, with some not included. Of over 150,000 clones in the sample, around 75% are singletons; the top ten hold 2.9%. The sequencing sample was made of PBMCs. All receptors come from a male donor in good health and CMV-seronegative.

The V call is TRBV4-1, the J call TRBJ1-2, with a tentative D call TRBD1 (5 bases). Germline-derived CDR1 and CDR2 are MGHRA and YSYEKL. The CDR3 contains 15 residues. V was pared by 4 bases and J by 6 bases, with 18 bases between. The CDR3, as DNA: TGCGCCAGCAGCCCAGGAGACAGAGACTTTGATGGCTACACCTTC. It specifies CASSPGDRDFDGYTF.

V usage is TRBV4-3 and J usage is TRBJ2-1; tentatively, D is TRBD1 (5 bases). The germline gives CDR1 LGHNA, CDR2 YSLEER. The CDR3 totals 12 residues. The V and J ends lost 4 bases and 9 bases respectively, with 10 bases between them. Here the CDR3 reads CASSPQGTEQFF. Here the CDR3 DNA reads TGCGCCAGCAGCCCGCAGGGTACTGAGCAGTTCTTC.

The chain carries TRBV28 and TRBJ1-5; D is unresolved. From germline, CDR1 is MDHEN and CDR2 SYDVKM. CDR3 length: 12 amino acids. Between the trimmed V and J ends, which lost 4 bases and 6 bases, there was a span of 7 bases. Here the CDR3 DNA reads TGTGCCAGCAGTTCGCGGCCTCAGCCCCAGCATTTT. Its protein product is CASSSRPQPQHF.

The rearrangement uses TRBV6-6 and TRBJ1-1; D may be TRBD1 (6 bases). The germline V gene has CDR1 MNHNY and CDR2 SVGAGI (reference sequence). CDR3 length equals 15 residues. The germline V and J ends were trimmed by 6 bases and 5 bases, with 19 bases remaining between them. The CDR3 is CASRGLGGAMTEAFF. CDR3 nucleotide sequence: TGTGCCAGCAGGGGACTAGGGGGGGCGATGACTGAAGCTTTCTTT.

The rearrangement links TRBV7-2 to TRBJ2-5; the match to TRBD1 covers 8 bases. V lost 4 bases to trimming and J lost 5 bases; unmatched junction nucleotides: 6. This CDR3 is 14 amino acids long. Germline V gene data show CDR1 as SGHTA and CDR2 as FQGNSA. The CDR3, as DNA: TGTGCCAGCAGCTCTGACAGGGGCCGGGAGACCCAGTACTTC. This gives the protein CASSSDRGRETQYF.

V gene TRBV25-1 combines with J gene TRBJ1-6; 11 nucleotides agree with TRBD1. Germline CDR1 MGHDK, CDR2 SYGVNS. V shed 10 bases, J shed 10 bases, and the junction held 15 bases outside the gene matches. The CDR3 extends over 16 amino acids. The CDR3 loop reads CANAKLDRGPKSPLHF. CDR3 coding DNA: TGTGCCAACGCAAAACTGGACAGGGGGCCTAAATCACCCCTCCACTTT.

The sample holds a few counts of this clone. Here the CDR3 DNA reads TGTGCCATCAGGGGGACAGGGAGTTTCACCTACGAGCAGTACTTC. Translation gives CAIRGTGSFTYEQYF. The chain is built from TRBV10-3 and TRBJ2-7; 9 bases align to TRBD1. This CDR3 region has 15 residues. V shed 6 bases and J 2 bases; nucleotides not matched to a gene: 8. CDR1 ENHRY and CDR2 SYGVKD come from the germline V gene.

The V and J genes are TRBV27 and TRBJ1-2; D gene uncertain. This CDR3 spans 15 amino acids. V gave up 0 bases and J gave up 2 bases, with 10 bases separating them. Germline V gene data show CDR1 as MNHEY and CDR2 as SMNVEV (reference sequence). This CDR3 is CASSLSPDSNYGYTF. The CDR3, as DNA: TGTGCCAGCAGTTTATCTCCGGACTCAAACTATGGCTACACCTTC.

The chain carries TRBV5-1 and TRBJ2-1, with unresolved D. Trimming left V 4 bases short and J 5 bases short, with 16 bases between. From germline, CDR1 is SGHRS and CDR2 YFSETQ. This CDR3 has 15 residues. The chain's CDR3 is CASSTQIGDDNEQFF. As DNA, the CDR3 is TGCGCCAGCAGCACCCAAATTGGAGATGACAATGAGCAGTTCTTC.

Comment on this clone: Other DNA sequences in the same sample also yield this CDR3. The chain recombines TRBV6-5 with TRBJ1-5; D perhaps matches TRBD1 (5 bases). The ends were cut back, 0 bases at V and 3 bases at J, with 9 bases in the middle. The CDR3 sequence is 15 residues long. Germline V CDR1 and CDR2: MNHEY, SVGAGI. The CDR3 spells CASSYSAGLNQPQHF. CDR3 coding DNA: TGTGCCAGCAGTTACTCTGCAGGGCTCAATCAGCCCCAGCATTTT.